These T cell receptor beta chains were read from a single sample in a study of Ad26.COV2.S vaccination and SARS-CoV-2 variants. Data came from immunoSEQ multiplex PCR; TCRdb stores just in-frame clones and leaves some out. The sample has a few hundred thousand clones; around 82% are singletons. Here the sequenced sample was peripheral blood, taken in a trial of Ad26.COV2.S vaccine versus placebo. All receptors come from a person between 18 and 65 years old who received the Ad26.COV2.S COVID-19 vaccine or a placebo. Both conserved end residues are part of each CDR3. Fields, in order: V gene, J gene, D gene, CDR3 length, CDR3 DNA, CDR3 protein. The D gene is left open where the match is weak.

TRBV25-1	TRBJ2-5	.	17	TGTGCCAGCAGTCCAAGAACAGCGGTCCGGGGAGTGGAGACCCAGTACTTC	CASSPRTAVRGVETQYF
TRBV7-3	TRBJ2-1	.	13	TGTGCCAGCAGCTTAATCGGGGACAATGAGCAGTTCTTC	CASSLIGDNEQFF
TRBV25-1	TRBJ1-2	.	17	TGTGCCAGCAGTGACCAAACCTACAGGGTATCTAACTATGGCTACACCTTC	CASSDQTYRVSNYGYTF
TRBV5-1	TRBJ1-2	TRBD1	15	TGCGCCAGCAGCTTGGCCCGTAGGGGGCAGGATGGCTACACCTTC	CASSLARRGQDGYTF
TRBV19	TRBJ2-7	.	13	TGTGCCAGTACGGACAGTCGAGCCTACGAGCAGTACTTC	CASTDSRAYEQYF
TRBV21-1	TRBJ1-5	.	19	TGTGCCAGCAGCAAAGGAGGAGGGGGACAGGGGGAAGGGAATCAGCCCCAGCATTTT	CASSKGGGGQGEGNQPQHF
TRBV27	TRBJ1-1	TRBD1	14	TGTGCCATCAAAGGACAGGGTATGAACACTGAAGCTTTCTTT	CAIKGQGMNTEAFF
TRBV7-2	TRBJ1-1	TRBD1	16	TGTGCCAGCAGCACCGCCGGGACAGGGAGAGGCACTGAAGCTTTCTTT	CASSTAGTGRGTEAFF
TRBV6-5	TRBJ2-1	.	16	TGTGCCAGCAGTTGGACCTACTTGGAATCCTACAATGAGCAGTTCTTC	CASSWTYLESYNEQFF
TRBV7-9	TRBJ2-1	TRBD2	16	TGTGCCAGCAGCAGACCTAGCGGGGGAGACTACAATGAGCAGTTCTTC	CASSRPSGGDYNEQFF